The 8 T cell receptor beta chains below come from one sample, sequenced in a study of cytomegalovirus exposure and HLA in healthy donors. Primers for the PCR totalled 60 Vbeta and 13 Jbeta. This table comes from immunoSEQ multiplex PCR, and its TCRdb copy is limited to in-frame clones, with some not included. The data show 150,000 to 200,000 clones, about 80% seen once. Material for sequencing was PBMCs. Source of these receptors: a man aged 50 to 60 in good health and CMV-seropositive.

The V and J genes are TRBV27 and TRBJ2-7; 10 bases are a match to TRBD2. Germline CDR1 MNHEY, CDR2 SMNVEV (reference sequence). This CDR3 spans 15 amino acids. V shed 2 bases, J shed 7 bases, and the junction held 8 bases outside the gene matches. DNA of the CDR3: TGTGCCAGCAGTTTAACAAGCGGGGGGGCGGGGGAGCAGTACTTC. It specifies CASSLTSGGAGEQYF.

This clone was seen just once. The gene calls are TRBV7-3 and TRBJ2-3, with D maybe TRBD2 (6 bases). Germline loops: CDR1 SGHTA, CDR2 FQGTGA. This CDR3 region has 16 residues. Trimming stripped 4 bases from V and 6 bases from J, with 20 bases between. In DNA, the CDR3 is TGTGCCAGCAGCTCGACCGGGGGAGTTTCTTCTGATACGCAGTATTTT. Translating it yields CASSSTGGVSSDTQYF.

This chain links TRBV6-7 with TRBJ2-7; the D gene is possibly TRBD1 (5 bases). TRBV6-7 falls under the ORF class, with uncertain function. Trimming left V 4 bases short and J 2 bases short, with 12 bases between. The CDR3 has 14 residues. The CDR3 coding sequence is TGTGCCAGCAGTTCTGACAGAGGCCCCTACGAGCAGTACTTC. Amino acid sequence: CASSSDRGPYEQYF.

The rearrangement joins TRBV10-1 to TRBJ2-5; a possible D gene is TRBD2 (5 bases). Germline CDR1 is WNHNN and CDR2 is SYGVQD (reference sequence). The CDR3 covers 14 residues. The V gene lost 5 bases and the J gene lost 0 bases, with 10 bases spanning the gap. The CDR3 loop is CASSRTDYQETQYF. The DNA of the CDR3 is TGCGCCAGCAGTCGGACGGACTACCAAGAGACCCAGTACTTC.

The V call is TRBV6-6, the J call TRBJ2-1; 10 nucleotides match TRBD1. Germline V gene data show CDR1 as MNHNY and CDR2 as SVGAGI (reference sequence). The CDR3 runs to 16 residues. V gave up 4 bases and J gave up 3 bases; unmatched junction bases: 6. In DNA, the CDR3 is TGTGCCAGCAGTTCCCCGGACAGGGGGAACTACAATGAGCAGTTCTTC. Protein: CASSSPDRGNYNEQFF.

V is TRBV2 and J is TRBJ2-1; 9 positions agree with TRBD2. In germline, CDR1 is SNHLY, CDR2 FYNNEI. This CDR3 comprises 18 residues. With 4 bases clipped from V and 0 bases from J, the junction kept 10 bases outside the gene matches. CDR3 coding DNA: TGTGCCAGCAGTGTTACAGCGGGGGGTACTCTCTCCTACAATGAGCAGTTCTTC. Protein sequence: CASSVTAGGTLSYNEQFF.

This clone appeared once. The chain has TRBV27 and TRBJ2-7, with D perhaps TRBD1 (6 bases). Per germline, CDR1 MNHEY and CDR2 SMNVEV (reference sequence). The V end was cut by 3 bases, the J end by 4 bases, with 16 bases between. The CDR3 loop spans 15 amino acids. DNA for the CDR3: TGTGCCAGCAGTTTGGGAAGGGGGTCTGGGTACGAGCAGTACTTC. This sequence encodes CASSLGRGSGYEQYF.

This clone was recorded a few times. This sequence joins TRBV7-2 and TRBJ2-5; TRBD2 matches at 10 bases. The length of the CDR3 is 15 residues. After removal of 0 bases from V and 5 bases from J, the junction contained 3 bases not matched to a gene. CDR1 and CDR2 (germline): SGHTA, FQGNSA. The CDR3: CASSLAASGGETQYF. In nucleotides, the CDR3 is TGTGCCAGCAGCTTAGCGGCTAGCGGGGGCGAGACCCAGTACTTC.